This T cell receptor beta chain originates from a study of CD4 T cells in relation to SARS-CoV-2 and coronaviruses. TCRdb's table, derived via immunoSEQ multiplex PCR, lists solely in-frame clones and lacks some. Of tens of thousands of clones listed, approximately 80% are singletons. The CDR3 is 13 residues long. Germline CDR1 and CDR2: KGHSH and LQKENI. In regard to this clone: Its antigen is not identified. Germline is not matched at one junction end, which may reflect a read error.

Roughly 100,000 naive or memory CD4+ cells were cultured with CEF peptides for approximately 11 days. The source of this sequence is an adult with COVID-19. V and J are TRBV18 and TRBJ2-7; 8 nucleotides agree with TRBD1. Sequencing input: naive CD4+ T cells from PBMCs, cultured in vitro. Subset specified: naive CD4+ T cells isolated by negative enrichment. This chain's CDR3 is CASSPDLQGAGVF. The CDR3 DNA is TGTGCCAGCTCACCGGACCTTCAGGGGGCGGGCGTCTTC. The whole variable domain, filled in from reference TRBV18 and TRBJ2-7, reads NAGVMQNPRHLVRRRGQEARLRCSPMKGHSHVYWYRQLPEEGLKFMVYLQKENIIDESGMPKERFSAEFPKEGPSILRIQQVVRGDSAAYFCASSPDLQGAGVFGPGTRLTVT.